The 27 T cell receptor beta chains below come from one sample, sequenced in a study of blood T cell repertoires in COVID-19. Sequenced by immunoSEQ multiplex PCR; TCRdb stores in-frame clones only, minus some. The sample carries 150,000 to 200,000 clones, roughly 87% recorded once. Source material: peripheral blood. The receptors stem from a man younger than 30 who had recovered from COVID-19.

This chain connects TRBV28 to TRBJ2-4; unclear D gene. Trimming left V 4 bases short and J 0 bases short, with 10 bases between. The CDR3 runs to 15 residues. Germline V gene lookup returns CDR1 MDHEN and CDR2 SYDVKM. The chain's CDR3 is CASSSPLVAKNIQYF. The CDR3 nucleotides read TGTGCCAGCAGTTCCCCACTGGTAGCCAAAAACATTCAGTACTTC.

This chain connects TRBV6-5 to TRBJ2-7; 8 bases match TRBD1. Germline V lookup: CDR1 MNHEY, CDR2 SVGAGI. V was clipped by 2 bases and J by 8 bases; unmatched bases: 8. This CDR3 has 14 amino acids. The CDR3 sequence: CASSYPGTGGKQYF. CDR3 nucleotides: TGTGCCAGCAGTTACCCCGGGACAGGTGGCAAGCAGTACTTC.

The chain uses TRBV10-3 and TRBJ2-7; 9 bases map to TRBD2. V lost 7 bases and J lost 1; bases outside the gene matches: 11. Germline V gives CDR1 ENHRY, CDR2 SYGVKD. The CDR3 contains 16 residues. CDR3 sequence (DNA): TGTGCCATCACCGATACACTAGCGGGCGGATCCTACGAGCAGTACTTC. Its translation is CAITDTLAGGSYEQYF.

This chain joins TRBV5-1 and TRBJ2-7, with 7 bases matching TRBD2. The V gene end was trimmed by 3 bases and the J gene end by 7 bases; junction bases not matched to a gene: 10. This CDR3 has 14 amino acids. Per the germline V gene, CDR1 is SGHRS and CDR2 is YFSETQ. The CDR3 DNA follows: TGCGCCAGCAGCTCTGGGCTAGCGGCAGAAGAGCAGTACTTC. It translates to CASSSGLAAEEQYF.

The chain combines TRBV7-9 with TRBJ2-7; 9 bases are a match to TRBD1. The CDR3 has 15 residues. The J segment lost 7 bases and the V segment lost 1 base, leaving 8 bases of the junction unmatched. CDR1 is SEHNR, CDR2 FQNEAQ, per germline (reference sequence). CDR3 protein: CASSLGLQGAGEQYF. CDR3 bases: TGTGCCAGCAGCTTAGGTCTACAGGGGGCGGGTGAGCAGTACTTC. Looking up the rest from reference TRBV7-9 and TRBJ2-7 gives the full variable domain: DTGVSQNPRHKITKRGQNVTFRCDPISEHNRLYWYRQTLGQGPEFLTYFQNEAQLEKSRLLSDRFSAERPKGSFSTLEIQRTEQGDSAMYLCASSLGLQGAGEQYFGPGTRLTVT.

The chain links TRBV6-5 to TRBJ1-2, with 8 bases fitting TRBD1. The CDR3 sequence is 14 residues long. After removal of 8 bases from V and 7 bases from J, the junction contained 12 bases not matched to a gene. Germline-derived CDR1 and CDR2 are MNHEY and SVGAGI. CDR3 amino acids: CASGGQGGASGYTF. CDR3 DNA: TGTGCCAGCGGAGGACAGGGTGGGGCTTCTGGCTACACCTTC.

The chain recombines TRBV21-1 with TRBJ1-1. TRBV21-1 is listed as a pseudogene. The CDR3 loop spans 18 amino acids. The CDR3 loop is CASSKTRRGVGMNTEAFF. The CDR3 region has the DNA TGTGCCAGCAGCAAAACTAGACGGGGGGTCGGGATGAACACTGAAGCTTTCTTT.

The chain carries TRBV11-2 and TRBJ1-6; D gene unclear. Germline V gives CDR1 SGHAT, CDR2 FQNNGV. The CDR3 is made up of 13 amino acids. V was pared by 3 bases and J by 7 bases, with 7 bases between. This CDR3 is CASSLSRNSPLHF. The CDR3 region has the DNA TGTGCCAGCAGCTTGAGCCGAAATTCACCCCTCCACTTT.

V gene TRBV30 combines with J gene TRBJ2-2; 7 nucleotides line up with TRBD2. Per germline, CDR1 GTSNPN and CDR2 SVGIG (reference sequence). J was trimmed by 2 bases and V by 5 bases; bases with no gene match: 2. The CDR3 contains 13 residues. CDR3 residues: CAWGAGNTGELFF. Here the CDR3 DNA reads TGTGCCTGGGGAGCGGGAAACACCGGGGAGCTGTTTTTT.

This sequence joins TRBV4-1 and TRBJ1-2; D might be TRBD1 (5 bases). Germline lookup yields CDR1 MGHRA and CDR2 YSYEKL. Trimming stripped 1 base from V and 5 bases from J, with 14 bases between. The CDR3 is 15 amino acids. DNA for the CDR3: TGCGCCAGCAGCCAAGGGCAGGGCAAGGATTATGGCTACACCTTC. Translation: CASSQGQGKDYGYTF.

The genes are TRBV7-2 and TRBJ1-2; 7 bases agree with TRBD1. Trimming cost V 1 base and J 8 bases; bases outside gene matches: 7. The CDR3 has 14 amino acids. The germline CDR1 and CDR2 sequences are SGHTA and FQGNSA. The CDR3 spells CASSLGGTAYGYTF. DNA of the CDR3: TGTGCCAGCAGCTTAGGAGGGACAGCGTACGGCTACACCTTC. The complete variable domain, with remaining parts taken from reference TRBV7-2 and TRBJ1-2, reads GAGVSQSPSNKVTEKGKDVELRCDPISGHTALYWYRQSLGQGLEFLIYFQGNSAPDKSGLPSDRFSAERTGGSVSTLTIQRTQQEDSAVYLCASSLGGTAYGYTFGSGTRLTVV.

V is TRBV7-9 and J is TRBJ2-1, with D possibly TRBD2 on 6 matching bases. This CDR3 region has 16 residues. The germline gives CDR1 SEHNR, CDR2 FQNEAQ (reference sequence). V was cut by 5 bases and J by 0 bases, with 14 bases left in between. Here the CDR3 DNA reads TGTGCCAGCAGCCCGGGACTCCGAAGCTCCTACAATGAGCAGTTCTTC. Its protein is CASSPGLRSSYNEQFF.

J is TRBJ1-4 and V is TRBV24-1; D unclear. The V end was cut by 2 bases, the J end by 0 bases, with 6 bases between. CDR3 length equals 15 residues. Germline CDR1 and CDR2: KGHDR and SFDVKD. The CDR3 sequence: CATSDSGATNEKLFF. CDR3 DNA sequence: TGTGCCACCAGTGATTCCGGAGCAACTAATGAAAAACTGTTTTTT.

This clone was observed a handful of times. The chain carries TRBV4-2 and TRBJ1-1; D ambiguous. V was pared by 7 bases and J by 2 bases, with 11 bases between. The CDR3 runs 13 residues. In germline, CDR1 is LGHNA, CDR2 YNFKEQ. CDR3 in DNA: TGTGCCAGCACCTTCGGGAGAAACACTGAAGCTTTCTTT. Translation gives CASTFGRNTEAFF.

The V gene is TRBV3-1 (or the pseudogene TRBV3-2), the J gene TRBJ1-5; D gene unclear. This CDR3 comprises 13 residues. Germline CDR1 is LGHDT and CDR2 is YNNKEL (reference sequence). Trimming removed 0 bases from V and 3 bases from J, with 3 bases in between. The CDR3 sequence: CASSQDVNQPQHF. DNA for the CDR3: TGTGCCAGCAGCCAAGACGTCAATCAGCCCCAGCATTTT.

The sample holds one count of this clone. The chain links TRBV19 to TRBJ2-1; 8 bases match TRBD2. Looked up from germline, CDR1 is LNHDA and CDR2 is SQIVND (reference sequence). This CDR3 has 15 amino acids. Germline trimming cut 3 bases from V and 3 bases from J; bases unmatched to any gene: 4. The CDR3 nucleotides are TGTGCCAGTAGTATCGCGGGAGGCCTCTACAATGAGCAGTTCTTC. This codes for CASSIAGGLYNEQFF.

The CDR3, as DNA: TGTGCCAGCAGTGCACAAACAGGTCACCCCTTATATGGCTACACCTTC. Translating it yields CASSAQTGHPLYGYTF. The chain employs TRBV27 and TRBJ1-2; maybe TRBD1 (5 bases). Deletions cut 5 bases from V and 5 bases from J, with 21 bases between. Germline assignment: CDR1 MNHEY and CDR2 SMNVEV (reference sequence). The CDR3 is made up of 16 amino acids.

The CDR3 protein is CASSLAFGLAGFYEQYF. The CDR3 region has the DNA TGTGCCAGCAGCTTGGCTTTCGGACTAGCGGGATTCTACGAGCAGTACTTC. This chain joins TRBV5-8 and TRBJ2-7; 12 nucleotides match TRBD2. The CDR3 covers 17 residues. Trimming cost V 0 bases and J 3 bases; bases outside gene matches: 7. Germline CDR1 reads SGHTS; CDR2 reads YDEGEE.

The chain has TRBV2 and TRBJ1-5; the D gene is possibly TRBD1 (5 bases). CDR1 and CDR2 (germline): SNHLY, FYNNEI. Trimming stripped 6 bases from V and 7 bases from J, with 19 bases between. The CDR3 spans 15 residues. As DNA, the CDR3 is TGTGCCAGCAGACCAGAAGGTCAGGGAGGCCAGCCCCAGCATTTT. As protein: CASRPEGQGGQPQHF.

V and J are TRBV19 and TRBJ2-3; weak D call: TRBD1 (8 bases). Trimming pared 7 bases from V and 6 bases from J, leaving 17 bases between. The CDR3 runs to 14 residues. Germline CDR1 and CDR2: LNHDA and SQIVND (reference sequence). CDR3 sequence reads: CASTGQGGADTQYF. The CDR3 coding sequence is TGTGCCAGTACCGGACAGGGAGGGGCGGATACGCAGTATTTT.

Here the CDR3 reads CASSTTGTGGGQPQHF. The CDR3 nucleotides read TGTGCCAGTAGTACCACCGGGACAGGGGGCGGGCAGCCCCAGCATTTT. The J gene is TRBJ1-5, the V gene TRBV19, with TRBD1 matching 12 bases. The CDR3 length is 16 residues. Per germline, CDR1 LNHDA and CDR2 SQIVND (reference sequence). The trim removed 4 bases at V and 7 bases at J, leaving 8 bases unmatched.

The J gene is TRBJ2-3, the V gene TRBV7-2; D is unclear. The CDR3 covers 15 residues. Looked up from germline, CDR1 is SGHTA and CDR2 is FQGNSA. Trimming removed 3 bases from V and 3 bases from J, with 13 bases in between. For the CDR3, the DNA is TGTGCCAGCAGCTTTGGCCACGCAACGACAGATACGCAGTATTTT. Its translation is CASSFGHATTDTQYF.

The chain employs TRBV7-9 and TRBJ2-3, with D maybe TRBD2 (5 bases). V dropped 3 bases and J dropped 0 bases, with 10 bases sitting between them. Germline CDR1 and CDR2: SEHNR and FQNEAQ (reference sequence). This CDR3 region has 15 residues. CDR3 residues: CASSFQLVSTDTQYF. In DNA, the CDR3 is TGTGCCAGCAGCTTCCAACTAGTTAGCACAGATACGCAGTATTTT.

The gene calls are TRBV20-1 and TRBJ1-2; TRBD1 aligns across 8 bases. Germline CDR1 reads DFQATT; CDR2 reads SNEGSKA (reference sequence). This CDR3 comprises 11 residues. The ends lost 6 bases at V and 8 bases at J; junction bases unmatched: 5. Here the CDR3 DNA reads TGCAGTGCGTCGACAGGGGAAGGCTACACCTTC. This gives the protein CSASTGEGYTF.

This rearrangement joins TRBV30 to TRBJ1-3; 7 nucleotides match TRBD1. This CDR3 spans 16 amino acids. CDR1 GTSNPN and CDR2 SVGIG come from the germline V gene (reference sequence). Unmatched junction bases numbered 10, after V lost 5 bases and J lost 0 bases. CDR3 loop: CAWGTGAPSSGNTIYF. CDR3 in DNA: TGTGCCTGGGGCACAGGGGCCCCGAGCTCTGGAAACACCATATATTTT.

This clone has more than one count but fewer than ten. The gene calls are TRBV3-1 (or the pseudogene TRBV3-2) and TRBJ2-1, with a tentative D call TRBD1 (6 bases). Germline assignment: CDR1 LGHDT and CDR2 YNNKEL (reference sequence). Between the trimmed V and J ends, which lost 0 bases and 3 bases, there was a span of 15 bases. This CDR3 contains 17 residues. CDR3 amino acids: CASSQEGQGNGYNEQFF. CDR3 coding DNA: TGTGCCAGCAGCCAAGAAGGGCAGGGGAACGGCTACAATGAGCAGTTCTTC.

J is TRBJ1-1 and V is TRBV5-1; D uncertain. Germline V gives CDR1 SGHRS, CDR2 YFSETQ. The V gene lost 2 bases and the J gene lost 1 base, with 9 bases spanning the gap. The CDR3 extends over 14 amino acids. CDR3 sequence (DNA): TGCGCCAGCAGCTTCCCAGAGGCGAACACTGAAGCTTTCTTT. Protein product: CASSFPEANTEAFF.